One sample yielded the 19 T cell receptor beta chains listed below, sequenced in a study of CD8 T cells in ankylosing spondylitis. Study-level points and caveats: One TCR beta motif, made up of 7 or 8 highly homologous variants, appeared characteristic of ankylosing spondylitis blood.

A single record per CDR3 protein comes from TCRdb applying MiXCR to the 5' RACE reads. The data contain more than 500,000 distinct CDR3 sequences, roughly 5% of them singletons. Antigen specificity for these receptors is unknown. Sequencing was carried out using blood, either unsorted or a sorted T cell fraction (not recorded which). Receptors originate from a male donor with ankylosing spondylitis.

This clonotype was counted at least ten times. The chain has TRBV5-1 and TRBJ1-4; TRBD1 might be the D (6 bases). The CDR3 loop spans 15 amino acids. V lost 3 bases and J 4 bases, leaving 13 bases between the germline ends. The germline V gene has CDR1 SGHRS and CDR2 YFSETQ. CDR3 nucleotide sequence: TGCGCCAGCAGCTCCGGACAGTTCTTTAATGAAAAACTGTTTTTT. Its protein is CASSSGQFFNEKLFF.

This clonotype has a count of ten or more. J is TRBJ2-1 and V is TRBV11-2; possible D gene TRBD1, 6 bases. V was clipped by 0 bases and J by 6 bases, with 12 bases between them. CDR3 size: 15 residues. Germline loops: CDR1 SGHAT, CDR2 FQNNGV. This chain's CDR3 is CASSLDPTGINEQFF. The CDR3, as DNA: TGTGCCAGCAGCTTAGATCCCACAGGGATCAATGAGCAGTTCTTC.

The table lists this clonotype with many counts. This chain links TRBV4-1 with TRBJ2-3, with TRBD1 matching over 9 bases. V shed 2 bases and J 5 bases; nucleotides not matched to a gene: 8. Germline CDR1 MGHRA, CDR2 YSYEKL. The CDR3 consists of 16 residues. In nucleotides, the CDR3 is TGCGCCAGCAGCCAACCGAAGGGACAGGGTCGAGATACGCAGTATTTT. This encodes CASSQPKGQGRDTQYF.

There are many counts of this clonotype. The gene calls are TRBV3-1 and TRBJ2-7; D gene uncertain. CDR3 length equals 13 residues. Germline CDR1 is LGHDT and CDR2 is YNNKEL (reference sequence). Trimming removed 0 bases from V and 3 bases from J, with 6 bases in between. In DNA, the CDR3 is TGTGCCAGCAGCCAAGACGTACTCTACGAGCAGTACTTC. Translating gives CASSQDVLYEQYF.

The rearrangement uses TRBV9 and TRBJ2-5; 13 nucleotides align to TRBD2. CDR1 and CDR2 (germline): SGDLS, YYNGEE. Unmatched junction bases numbered 2, after V lost 0 bases and J lost 3 bases. The CDR3 loop spans 16 amino acids. The CDR3 here is CASSVGTSGSKETQYF. The CDR3 nucleotides are TGTGCCAGCAGCGTAGGGACTAGCGGGAGTAAAGAGACCCAGTACTTC.

This clonotype was detected ten times or more. The junction differs from germline at one of its ends, possibly a read error. The chain employs TRBV4-3 and TRBJ1-4; D possibly corresponds to TRBD1 (5 bases). The length of the CDR3 is 15 residues. The V gene's germline CDR1 is LGHNA and CDR2 YSLEER. DNA for the CDR3: TGCGCCAGCAGCCAAGCACTACGAATGTCACGACAGAAGGTTTTT. Translation: CASSQALRMSRQKVF.

This clonotype has a handful of counts. The chain recombines TRBV7-9 with TRBJ2-3; 10 bases agree with TRBD2. Unmatched junction bases numbered 3, after V lost 1 base and J lost 2 bases. The CDR3 is 16 residues long. Germline V gives CDR1 SEHNR, CDR2 FQNEAQ (reference sequence). The CDR3 loop is CASSLGGTSDTDTQYF. The CDR3 DNA is TGTGCCAGCAGCTTAGGGGGGACTAGCGACACAGATACGCAGTATTTT.

This clonotype showed up many times. V gene TRBV5-1 combines with J gene TRBJ2-1; 10 nucleotides agree with TRBD1. From germline, CDR1 is SGHRS and CDR2 YFSETQ. Germline trimming cut 2 bases from V and 10 bases from J; bases unmatched to any gene: 6. The CDR3 consists of 14 residues. CDR3 bases: TGCGCCAGCAGCTTTAAGACAGGGGGCAGCGAGCAGTTCTTC. Translation gives CASSFKTGGSEQFF.

The V and J genes are TRBV28 and TRBJ2-2; a possible D gene is TRBD1 (6 bases). The V end lost 3 bases, the J end lost 4 bases, and 15 bases lay between the germline ends. This CDR3 spans 16 amino acids. Germline V gene sequence: CDR1 MDHEN, CDR2 SYDVKM. The CDR3 loop is CASSFWKGVGTGELFF. CDR3 nucleotide sequence: TGTGCCAGCAGTTTTTGGAAGGGGGTCGGCACCGGGGAGCTGTTTTTT.

This chain connects TRBV20-1 to TRBJ2-3; TRBD2 aligns across 13 bases. The CDR3 runs 14 residues. With 3 bases clipped from V and 3 bases from J, the junction kept 0 bases outside the gene matches. Looked up from germline, CDR1 is DFQATT and CDR2 is SNEGSKA (reference sequence). CDR3 DNA sequence: TGCAGTGCTAGGGGACTAGCGGGGACAGATACGCAGTATTTT. Translated: CSARGLAGTDTQYF.

At least ten counts were recorded for this clonotype. The genes are TRBV5-1 and TRBJ1-2; D ambiguous. The CDR3 totals 13 residues. CDR1 and CDR2 (germline): SGHRS, YFSETQ. V was cut by 4 bases and J by 5 bases, with 12 bases left in between. The CDR3 DNA reads as TGCGCCAGCAGCCCGAAGTTAGGGTATGGCTACACCTTC. This sequence encodes CASSPKLGYGYTF.

This rearrangement joins TRBV12-3 or TRBV12-4 to TRBJ2-1; no firm D call. Trimming took off 3 bases at V and 7 bases at J, with 19 bases between the two ends. The CDR3 contains 16 residues. This CDR3 is CASSLGWVTLGNEQFF. DNA of the CDR3: TGTGCCAGCAGTTTGGGTTGGGTTACCCTAGGAAATGAGCAGTTCTTC.

The chain joins TRBV20-1 to TRBJ2-1; 11 bases are shared with TRBD2. The CDR3 totals 15 residues. Germline V gene sequence: CDR1 DFQATT, CDR2 SNEGSKA (reference sequence). J gave up 3 bases and V 6 bases, and 7 bases lay outside the gene matches. The CDR3 region is CSAHTGLADYNEQFF. As DNA, the CDR3 is TGCAGTGCGCATACGGGACTAGCGGACTACAATGAGCAGTTCTTC.

This clonotype was picked up many times. The V call is TRBV6-1, the J call TRBJ1-1, with D perhaps TRBD1 (6 bases). The CDR3 contains 15 residues. V gave up 7 bases and J gave up 5 bases, with 20 bases separating them. Germline CDR1 MNHNS, CDR2 SASEGT. CDR3 in amino acids: CASTLRGARGTEAFF. In DNA, the CDR3 is TGTGCCAGCACCCTACGGGGGGCCCGGGGGACTGAAGCTTTCTTT.

This clonotype was recorded at least ten times. The genes are TRBV4-3 and TRBJ1-5; D is unclear. Trimming removed 0 bases from V and 7 bases from J, with 10 bases in between. CDR1 is LGHNA, CDR2 YSLEER, per germline. This CDR3 has 14 residues. CDR3 in amino acids: CASSQDRLLQPQHF. The CDR3 nucleotides are TGCGCCAGCAGCCAAGACAGGCTCCTGCAGCCCCAGCATTTT.

Points on this clonotype: A read error is possible here, since a much larger clone lies one base away. Because the CDR3 is missing its conserved closing phenylalanine or tryptophan, this is likely a read error. The rearrangement joins TRBV28 to TRBJ1-2; D uncertain. The CDR3 is made up of 14 amino acids. Germline-derived CDR1 and CDR2 are MDHEN and SYDVKM. The V end lost 2 bases, the J end lost 8 bases, and 15 bases lay between the germline ends. This chain's CDR3 is CASSLAGGPEGYTI. Here the CDR3 DNA reads TGTGCCAGCAGTTTAGCCGGAGGTCCAGAGGGCTACACCATC.

This clonotype appeared a few times. The chain has TRBV12-3 or TRBV12-4 and TRBJ2-3; no reliable D call. This CDR3 has 15 residues. V lost 1 base and J 0 bases, leaving 8 bases between the germline ends. In DNA, the CDR3 is TGTGCCAGCAGTTTAGAATGGGCTAGCACAGATACGCAGTATTTT. It is translated as CASSLEWASTDTQYF.

Many counts were recorded for this clonotype. The chain joins TRBV5-4 to TRBJ2-3, with 10 bases identical to TRBD2. CDR1 SGHNT and CDR2 YYREEE come from the germline V gene (reference sequence). The V and J ends lost 4 bases and 0 bases, in that order; junction bases with no gene match: 8. This CDR3 is 17 amino acids long. In nucleotides, the CDR3 is TGTGCCAGCAGCATTCCGGGACTAGCGCCAAGCACAGATACGCAGTATTTT. It translates to CASSIPGLAPSTDTQYF.

This clonotype was seen a single time. A much bigger clone sits one base away, suggesting this may be a read error. The conserved phenylalanine or tryptophan is not found at the CDR3 terminus, so this likely reflects a read error. The genes are TRBV7-2 and TRBJ1-4; unclear D gene. Per germline, CDR1 SGHTA and CDR2 FQGNSA. The CDR3 is made up of 14 amino acids. The V end was cut by 1 base, the J end by 8 bases, with 11 bases between. CDR3 residues: CASSLDWGTEKLFS. CDR3 nucleotide sequence: TGTGCCAGCAGCTTAGATTGGGGTACCGAAAAACTGTTTTCT.